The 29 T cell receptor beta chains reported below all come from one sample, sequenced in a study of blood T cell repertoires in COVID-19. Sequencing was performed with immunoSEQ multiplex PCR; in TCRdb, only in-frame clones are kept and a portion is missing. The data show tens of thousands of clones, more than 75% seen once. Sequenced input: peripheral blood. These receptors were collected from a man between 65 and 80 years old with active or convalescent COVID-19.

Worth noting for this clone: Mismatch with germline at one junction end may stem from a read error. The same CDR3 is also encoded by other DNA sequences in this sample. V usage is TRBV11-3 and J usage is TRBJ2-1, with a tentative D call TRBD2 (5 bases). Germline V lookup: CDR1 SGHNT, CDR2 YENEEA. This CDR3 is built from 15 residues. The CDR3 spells CASSLGPGLNNEQFF. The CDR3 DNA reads TGTGCCAGCAGTTTAGGTCCGGGATTGAACAATGAGCAGTTCTTC.

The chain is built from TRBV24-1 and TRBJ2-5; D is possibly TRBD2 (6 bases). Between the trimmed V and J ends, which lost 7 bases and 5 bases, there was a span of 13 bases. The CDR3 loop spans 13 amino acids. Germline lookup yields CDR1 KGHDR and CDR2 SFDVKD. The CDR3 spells CATSLGAGETQYF. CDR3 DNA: TGTGCCACCAGCCTGGGCGCGGGGGAGACCCAGTACTTC.

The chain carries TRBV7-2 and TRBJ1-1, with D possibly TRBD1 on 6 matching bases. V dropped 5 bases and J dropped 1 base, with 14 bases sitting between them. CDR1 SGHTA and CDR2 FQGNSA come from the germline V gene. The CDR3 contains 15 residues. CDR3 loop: CASSPSRTENTEAFF. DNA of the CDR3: TGTGCCAGCAGCCCATCTAGGACAGAGAACACTGAAGCTTTCTTT.

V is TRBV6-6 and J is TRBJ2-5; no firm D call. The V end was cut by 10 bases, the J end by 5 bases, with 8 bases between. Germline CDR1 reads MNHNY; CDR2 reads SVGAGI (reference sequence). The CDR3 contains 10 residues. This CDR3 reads CATLRETQYF. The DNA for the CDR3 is TGTGCCACCCTTCGGGAGACCCAGTACTTC.

This CDR3 is CASSFGTGDWETQYF. CDR3 in DNA: TGCGCCAGCAGCTTTGGGACAGGGGATTGGGAGACCCAGTACTTC. The genes are TRBV5-1 and TRBJ2-5; 10 bases line up with TRBD1. The CDR3 runs to 15 residues. Germline V CDR1 and CDR2: SGHRS, YFSETQ. The trim removed 2 bases at V and 5 bases at J, leaving 6 bases unmatched.

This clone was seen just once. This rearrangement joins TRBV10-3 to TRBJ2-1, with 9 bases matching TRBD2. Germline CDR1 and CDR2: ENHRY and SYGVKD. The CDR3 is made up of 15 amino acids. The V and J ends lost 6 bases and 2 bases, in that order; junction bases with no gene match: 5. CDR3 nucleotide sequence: TGTGCCATCAGGGCGACTAGCGGAGCCTACAATGAGCAGTTCTTC. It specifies CAIRATSGAYNEQFF.

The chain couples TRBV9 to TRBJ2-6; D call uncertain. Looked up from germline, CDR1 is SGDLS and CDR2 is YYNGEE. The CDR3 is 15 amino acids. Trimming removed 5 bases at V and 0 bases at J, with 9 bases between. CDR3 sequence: CASRGPGSGANVLTF. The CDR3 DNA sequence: TGTGCCAGCAGAGGTCCAGGCTCTGGGGCCAACGTCCTGACTTTC.

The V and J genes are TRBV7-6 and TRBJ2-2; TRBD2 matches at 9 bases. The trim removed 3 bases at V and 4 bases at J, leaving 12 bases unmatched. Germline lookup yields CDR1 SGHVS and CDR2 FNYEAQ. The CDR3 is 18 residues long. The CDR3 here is CASSFGLAQHRSTGELFF. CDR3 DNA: TGTGCCAGCAGCTTTGGACTAGCGCAACACAGGAGCACCGGGGAGCTGTTTTTT.

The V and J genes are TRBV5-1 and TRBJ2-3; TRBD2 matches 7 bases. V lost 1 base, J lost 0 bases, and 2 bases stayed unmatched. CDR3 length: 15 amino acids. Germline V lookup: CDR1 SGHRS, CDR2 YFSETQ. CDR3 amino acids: CASSLSGVSTDTQYF. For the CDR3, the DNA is TGCGCCAGCAGCTTGAGCGGGGTTAGCACAGATACGCAGTATTTT.

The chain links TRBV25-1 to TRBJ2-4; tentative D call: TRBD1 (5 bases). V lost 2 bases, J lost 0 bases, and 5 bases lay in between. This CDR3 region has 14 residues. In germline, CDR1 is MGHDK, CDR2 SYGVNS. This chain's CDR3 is CASSETGAKNIQYF. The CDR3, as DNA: TGTGCCAGCAGTGAAACAGGAGCCAAAAACATTCAGTACTTC.

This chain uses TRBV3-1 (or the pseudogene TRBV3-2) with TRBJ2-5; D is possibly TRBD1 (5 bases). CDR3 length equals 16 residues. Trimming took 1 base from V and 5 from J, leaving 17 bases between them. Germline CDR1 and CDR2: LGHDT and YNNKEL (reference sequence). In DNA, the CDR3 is TGTGCCAGCAGCCAAGTAGCAGGGCGCAACGGGGAGACCCAGTACTTC. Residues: CASSQVAGRNGETQYF.

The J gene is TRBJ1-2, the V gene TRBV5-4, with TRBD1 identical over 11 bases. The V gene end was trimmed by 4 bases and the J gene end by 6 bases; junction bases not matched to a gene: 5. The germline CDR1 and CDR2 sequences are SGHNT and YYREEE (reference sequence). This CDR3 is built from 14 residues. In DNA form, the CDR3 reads TGTGCCAGCAGCCCGGGGACAGGGGGTAATGGCTACACCTTC. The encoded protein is CASSPGTGGNGYTF. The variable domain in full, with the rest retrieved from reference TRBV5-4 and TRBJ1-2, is ETGVTQSPTHLIKTRGQQVTLRCSSQSGHNTVSWYQQALGQGPQFIFQYYREEENGRGNFPPRFSGLQFPNYSSELNVNALELDDSALYLCASSPGTGGNGYTFGSGTRLTVV.

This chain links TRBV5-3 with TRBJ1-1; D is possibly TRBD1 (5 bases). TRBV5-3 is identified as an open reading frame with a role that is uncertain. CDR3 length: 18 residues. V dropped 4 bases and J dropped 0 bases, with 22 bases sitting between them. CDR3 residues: CARSPNSQGRLLNTEAFF. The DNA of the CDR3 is TGTGCCAGAAGCCCCAATAGTCAGGGCCGTTTGCTGAACACTGAAGCTTTCTTT.

For the CDR3, the DNA is TGTGCCAGCAGCTTAATTTCGACAACAGTCTCCTACGAGCAGTACTTC. This gives the protein CASSLISTTVSYEQYF. The chain carries TRBV7-2 and TRBJ2-7; D unresolved. V was shortened by 2 bases and J by 0 bases, with 14 bases between the two germline ends. CDR1 and CDR2 from the germline V gene are SGHTA and FQGNSA. CDR3 size: 16 residues.

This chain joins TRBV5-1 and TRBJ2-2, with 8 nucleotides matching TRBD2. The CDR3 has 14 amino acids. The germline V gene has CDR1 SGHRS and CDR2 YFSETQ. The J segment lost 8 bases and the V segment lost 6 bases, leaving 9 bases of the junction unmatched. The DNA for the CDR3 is TGCGCCAGCATCCAGTATAGCGGGACAGGGGAGCTGTTTTTT. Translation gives CASIQYSGTGELFF.

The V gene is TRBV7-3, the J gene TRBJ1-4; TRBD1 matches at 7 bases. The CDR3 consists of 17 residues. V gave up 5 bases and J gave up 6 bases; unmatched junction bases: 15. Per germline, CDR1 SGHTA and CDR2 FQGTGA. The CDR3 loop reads CASSPRAHRGRDEKLFF. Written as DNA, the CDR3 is TGTGCCAGCAGCCCCCGCGCCCACAGGGGTAGGGATGAAAAACTGTTTTTT. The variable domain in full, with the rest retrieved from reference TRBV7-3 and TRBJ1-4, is GAGVSQTPSNKVTEKGKYVELRCDPISGHTALYWYRQSLGQGPEFLIYFQGTGAADDSGLPNDRFFAVRPEGSVSTLKIQRTERGDSAVYLCASSPRAHRGRDEKLFFGSGTQLSVL.

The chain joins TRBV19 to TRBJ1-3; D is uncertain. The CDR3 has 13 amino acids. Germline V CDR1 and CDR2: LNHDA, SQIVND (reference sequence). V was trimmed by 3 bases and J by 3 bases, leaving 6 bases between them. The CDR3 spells CASSITGGNTIYF. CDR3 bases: TGTGCCAGTAGTATCACGGGTGGAAACACCATATATTTT.

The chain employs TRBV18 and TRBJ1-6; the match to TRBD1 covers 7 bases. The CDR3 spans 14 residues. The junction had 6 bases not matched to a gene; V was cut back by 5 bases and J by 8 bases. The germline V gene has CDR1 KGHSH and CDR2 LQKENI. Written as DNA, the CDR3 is TGTGCCAGCTCAGGAGGGACAGCTTATTCACCCCTCCACTTT. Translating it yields CASSGGTAYSPLHF. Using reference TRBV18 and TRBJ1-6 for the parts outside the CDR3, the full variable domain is NAGVMQNPRHLVRRRGQEARLRCSPMKGHSHVYWYRQLPEEGLKFMVYLQKENIIDESGMPKERFSAEFPKEGPSILRIQQVVRGDSAAYFCASSGGTAYSPLHFGNGTRLTVT.

Here the CDR3 reads CASSLNGQGTGELFF. As DNA, the CDR3 is TGTGCCAGCAGTTTAAACGGACAGGGAACCGGGGAGCTGTTTTTT. The chain carries TRBV28 and TRBJ2-2; the match to TRBD1 covers 8 bases. Per the germline V gene, CDR1 is MDHEN and CDR2 is SYDVKM. V was pared by 2 bases and J by 5 bases, with 4 bases of the junction left unmatched. The CDR3 consists of 15 residues.

For the CDR3, the DNA is TGTGCCAGTTCGACAGGGAAGCGTCAGCCCCAGCATTTT. Translated: CASSTGKRQPQHF. The rearrangement uses TRBV19 and TRBJ1-5; 7 bases fit TRBD1. V was pared by 8 bases and J by 6 bases, with 7 bases of the junction left unmatched. Germline V gene lookup returns CDR1 LNHDA and CDR2 SQIVND (reference sequence). This CDR3 is built from 13 residues.

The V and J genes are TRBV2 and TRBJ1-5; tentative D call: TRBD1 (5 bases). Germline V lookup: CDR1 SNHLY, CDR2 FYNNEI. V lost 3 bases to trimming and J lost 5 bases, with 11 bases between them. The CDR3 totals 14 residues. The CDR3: CASSEWTSYQPQHF. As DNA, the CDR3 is TGTGCCAGCAGTGAGTGGACATCATATCAGCCCCAGCATTTT. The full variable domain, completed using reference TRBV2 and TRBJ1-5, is EPEVTQTPSHQVTQMGQEVILRCVPISNHLYFYWYRQILGQKVEFLVSFYNNEISEKSEIFDDQFSVERPDGSNFTLKIRSTKLEDSAMYFCASSEWTSYQPQHFGDGTRLSIL.

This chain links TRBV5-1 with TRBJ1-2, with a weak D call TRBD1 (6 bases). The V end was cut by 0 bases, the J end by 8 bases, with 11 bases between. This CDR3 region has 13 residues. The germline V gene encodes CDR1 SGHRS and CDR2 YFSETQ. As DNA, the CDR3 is TGCGCCAGCAGCTTGGAGGGGGGGGCGGGCTACACCTTC. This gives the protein CASSLEGGAGYTF.

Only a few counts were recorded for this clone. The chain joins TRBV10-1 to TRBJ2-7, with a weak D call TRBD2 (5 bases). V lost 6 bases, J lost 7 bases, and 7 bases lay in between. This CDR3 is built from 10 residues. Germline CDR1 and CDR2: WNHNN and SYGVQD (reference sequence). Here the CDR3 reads CASRRREQYF. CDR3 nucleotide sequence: TGCGCCAGCAGAAGGAGGGAGCAGTACTTC.

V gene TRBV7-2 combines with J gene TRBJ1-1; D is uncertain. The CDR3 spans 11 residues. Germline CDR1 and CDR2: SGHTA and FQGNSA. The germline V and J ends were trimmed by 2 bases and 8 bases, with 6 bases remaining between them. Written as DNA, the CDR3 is TGTGCCAGCAGCTTAAGACAAGAAGCTTTCTTT. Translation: CASSLRQEAFF.

The CDR3 DNA reads as TGCGCCAGCAGCTTGCTAGAGAATCCCAATTCACCCCTCCACTTT. Translating gives CASSLLENPNSPLHF. The chain recombines TRBV5-1 with TRBJ1-6; unclear D gene. The CDR3 is 15 amino acids. Germline CDR1 SGHRS, CDR2 YFSETQ. V was pared by 1 base and J by 7 bases, with 12 bases between.

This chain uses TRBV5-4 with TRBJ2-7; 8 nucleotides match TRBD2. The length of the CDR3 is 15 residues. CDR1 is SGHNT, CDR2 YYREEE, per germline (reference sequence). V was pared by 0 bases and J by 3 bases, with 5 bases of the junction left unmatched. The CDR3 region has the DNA TGTGCCAGCAGCTTGGAGACTAGCGCCTTCTACGAGCAGTACTTC. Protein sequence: CASSLETSAFYEQYF.

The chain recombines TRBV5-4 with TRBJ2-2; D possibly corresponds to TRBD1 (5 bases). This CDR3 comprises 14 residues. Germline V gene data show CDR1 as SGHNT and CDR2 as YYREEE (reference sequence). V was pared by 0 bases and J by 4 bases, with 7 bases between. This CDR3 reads CASSLGQRTGELFF. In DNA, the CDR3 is TGTGCCAGCAGCTTGGGACAGCGCACCGGGGAGCTGTTTTTT.

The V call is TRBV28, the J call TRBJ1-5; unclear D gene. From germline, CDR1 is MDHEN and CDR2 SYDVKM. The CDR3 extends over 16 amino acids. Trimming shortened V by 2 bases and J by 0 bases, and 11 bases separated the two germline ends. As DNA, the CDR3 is TGTGCCAGCAGTTTACTGCGGGGAAATAGCAATCAGCCCCAGCATTTT. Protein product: CASSLLRGNSNQPQHF.

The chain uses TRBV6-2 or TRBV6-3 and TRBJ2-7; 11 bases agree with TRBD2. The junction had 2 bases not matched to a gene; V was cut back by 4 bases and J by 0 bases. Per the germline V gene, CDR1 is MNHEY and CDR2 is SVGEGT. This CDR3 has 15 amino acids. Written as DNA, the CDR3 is TGTGCCAGCAGTTTGCTAGCGGGAGGCTCCTACGAGCAGTACTTC. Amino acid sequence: CASSLLAGGSYEQYF.